This TCR beta chain was captured by sequencing in a study of blood T cell repertoires in COVID-19. Study summary: Acute and convalescent COVID-19 samples came from the United States, Italy and Spain. Nucleic acid was either cDNA or gDNA, and it came from T cells, B-cell-depleted T cells, or PBMCs.

Clones were read by immunoSEQ multiplex PCR, and TCRdb kept only the in-frame ones, dropping some. The data contain roughly 250,000 clones, 70% to 90% of them singletons. CDR1 and CDR2 from the germline V gene are MNHNY and SVGAGI (reference sequence). Losses at the gene ends were 2 bases for V and 6 bases for J; bases not matched to a gene: 3. CDR3 length: 16 amino acids. Sequencing was performed on peripheral blood. The J gene is TRBJ2-1, the V gene TRBV6-6, with TRBD2 identical over 14 bases. This TCR derives from a middle-aged woman who had recovered from COVID-19. The CDR3 DNA sequence: TGTGCCAGCAGTTACGAAGGACTAGCGGGGGGCAATGAGCAGTTCTTC. Translated, it gives CASSYEGLAGGNEQFF.